This TCR beta chain was retrieved from a study of CDR3 diversity in severe acne. One entry per CDR3 protein results from TCRdb running MiXCR on the PCR reads. This table holds approximately 79,000 distinct CDR3 sequences, about 50% found once. In this sample, this clonotype turned up many times. The sequence was obtained from a male donor in good health, serving as a control. Sequencing was performed on blood.

As DNA, the CDR3 is TGCGCCAGCAGCCTACAGGGTTCCCCCTACAATGAGCAGTTCTTC. Encoded protein: CASSLQGSPYNEQFF. This chain joins TRBV5-1 and TRBJ2-1; D perhaps matches TRBD1 (6 bases). Germline V lookup: CDR1 SGHRS, CDR2 YFSETQ. Between the trimmed V and J ends, which lost 4 bases and 2 bases, there was a span of 13 bases. The CDR3 covers 15 residues.